These T cell receptor beta chains were read from a single sample in a study of monozygotic twins with inflammatory bowel disease. After re-calling the 5' RACE reads, TCRdb lists one entry per CDR3 protein, DNA absent. This table lists tens of thousands of distinct CDR3 sequences. Sequencing was performed on blood. The receptors shown here come from a human donor with ulcerative colitis or Crohn's disease, or a healthy co-twin of an affected twin (not recorded which). Each CDR3 is given with its conserved first and last residue.

TRBJ2-3	TRBV5-6	CASSLVGGPSTDTQYF
TRBJ2-6	TRBV5-5	CASSPQGSGANVLTF
TRBJ2-3	TRBV9	CASSVGTAVRADTQYF
TRBJ2-7	TRBV9	CASSGRTGSDEQYF
TRBJ1-1	TRBV3-1	CASSQDLFRAGQHTNTEAFF
TRBJ2-7	TRBV5-1	CASSFFARAYEQYF
TRBJ2-1	TRBV3-1	CASSQDLAGGHEQFF
TRBJ2-5	TRBV5-6	CASSGTLAGAETQYF
TRBJ2-1	TRBV29-1	CSTASGAYNEQFF
TRBJ1-5	TRBV27	CASSPGTGANQPQHF
TRBJ2-1	TRBV5-4	CASSGGRSGPLSYNEQFF
TRBJ1-2	TRBV12-3/TRBV12-4	CASSYGQEANYGYTF
TRBJ1-1	TRBV6-5	CASSYVTGGISEAFF
TRBJ1-2	TRBV20-1	CSARGLAEGVNYGYTF
TRBJ1-3	TRBV3-1	CASSLKGNTIYF
TRBJ2-1	TRBV29-1	CSFRAGAYNEQFF
TRBJ1-6	TRBV7-9	CASSRIRTGANSPLHF
TRBJ1-2	TRBV6-5	CASSYYNNYGYTF
TRBJ1-1	TRBV7-9	CASSQLDSATEAFF
TRBJ1-1	TRBV7-2	CASTSGRSNTEAFF
TRBJ2-5	TRBV6-2/TRBV6-3	CASSYGLRTSGAQETQYF
TRBJ2-3	TRBV3-1	CASSQDLDSGGAMETDTQYF
TRBJ2-1	TRBV2	CARMQEGNEQFF
TRBJ2-2	TRBV29-1	CSASGTGGFPGELFF
TRBJ1-1	TRBV7-2	CASSLVWNTEAFF
TRBJ1-4	TRBV7-9	CASSLPGQDHEKLFF
TRBJ1-4	TRBV2	CASGKTGATNEKLFF
TRBJ1-6	TRBV5-1	CASSSTGGDSPLHF
TRBJ2-3	TRBV19	CASRMGDLLTDTQYF
TRBJ2-3	TRBV6-5	CASSLREYGTTDTQYF
TRBJ1-6	TRBV6-5	CASSYSRGQANNSPLHF
TRBJ2-2	TRBV6-2/TRBV6-3	CASSVGGIITGELFF
TRBJ1-4	TRBV5-1	CASSSGALSNEKLFF
TRBJ2-7	TRBV5-1	CASSPGVGPVYEQYF
TRBJ1-3	TRBV3-1	CASSQGGGGGNTIYF
TRBJ2-1	TRBV20-1	CSAPTRGPRNHNEQFF
TRBJ2-4	TRBV19	CASSMIQGDNIQYF
TRBJ1-5	TRBV19	CASIGKAPWAPFGPQHF
TRBJ2-1	TRBV6-5	CASSYSPPSGVYNEQFF
TRBJ2-7	TRBV10-2	CASSEVLGWEQYF
TRBJ1-2	TRBV7-6	CASSPNGQSYGYTF